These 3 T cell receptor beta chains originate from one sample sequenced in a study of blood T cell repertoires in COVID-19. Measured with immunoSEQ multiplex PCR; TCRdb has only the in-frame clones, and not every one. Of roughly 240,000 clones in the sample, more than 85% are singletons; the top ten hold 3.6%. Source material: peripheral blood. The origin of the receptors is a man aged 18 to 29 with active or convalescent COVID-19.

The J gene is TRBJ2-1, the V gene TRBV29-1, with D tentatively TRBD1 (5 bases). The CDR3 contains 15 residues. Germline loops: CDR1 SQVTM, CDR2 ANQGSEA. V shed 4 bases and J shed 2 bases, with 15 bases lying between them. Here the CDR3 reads CSVVRQGDAYNEQFF. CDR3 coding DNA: TGCAGCGTTGTTCGCCAGGGCGACGCCTACAATGAGCAGTTCTTC.

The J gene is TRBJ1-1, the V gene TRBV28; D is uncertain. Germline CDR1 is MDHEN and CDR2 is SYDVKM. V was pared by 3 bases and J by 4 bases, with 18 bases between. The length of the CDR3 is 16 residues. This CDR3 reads CASSFHHFGDGTEAFF. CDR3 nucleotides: TGTGCCAGCAGTTTCCACCACTTCGGGGATGGCACTGAAGCTTTCTTT.

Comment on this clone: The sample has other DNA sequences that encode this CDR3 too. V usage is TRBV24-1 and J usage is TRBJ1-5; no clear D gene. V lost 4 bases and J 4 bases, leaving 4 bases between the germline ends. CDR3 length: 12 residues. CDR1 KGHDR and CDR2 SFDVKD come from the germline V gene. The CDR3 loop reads CATSDPNQPQHF. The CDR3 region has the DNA TGTGCCACCAGTGACCCTAATCAGCCCCAGCATTTT.